A selection of T cell receptor beta chains follows, all from one sample in a study of shared clonotypes between healthy human individuals. Produced via immunoSEQ multiplex PCR; TCRdb's table is partial and in-frame only. The table includes roughly 640,000 clones, around 97% detected once. Sequences were obtained from naive CD4+ T cells sorted from blood. The receptors here all came from a woman aged 25-40 years in good health. Both conserved end residues are part of each CDR3. D genes are given only for firm matches. Rows give clone size only sometimes, using once, few, many, or a class for an expanded clone.

d_call j_call v_call clone_size cdr3_nt cdr3_aa
. TRBJ2-3 TRBV11-3 once TGTGCCAGCAGCTTAGGACGGTGGGCCCGCACAGATACGCAGTATTTT CASSLGRWARTDTQYF
TRBD1 TRBJ1-1 TRBV28 once TGTGCCACTAATTCGCAGGGGGCGGAAGCTTTCTTT CATNSQGAEAFF
. TRBJ2-2 TRBV6-1 . TGTGCCAGCAGTGAACAGCCAACCGCGAACACCGGGGAGCTGTTTTTT CASSEQPTANTGELFF
TRBD2 TRBJ2-1 TRBV11-3 . TGTGCCAGCAGCGAGCGGCCCGGGACTAGCGGGAATAATGAGCAGTTCTTC CASSERPGTSGNNEQFF
TRBD1 TRBJ1-1 TRBV2 . TGTGCCAGCAGATGGGACAGGGCAGAATCTGAAGCTTTCTTT CASRWDRAESEAFF
TRBD1 TRBJ1-2 TRBV28 . TGTGCCAGCAGTTTAGGCAGGGGGACCAACTATGGCTACACCTTC CASSLGRGTNYGYTF
TRBD2 TRBJ2-2 TRBV19 few TGTGCCAGTAGTCCCCTAGCGGGAGCCGGGGAGCTGTTTTTT CASSPLAGAGELFF
. TRBJ2-2 TRBV7-2 . TGTGCCAGCAGCCCTCAGACTAGTGAGTTCACCGGGGAGCTGTTTTTT CASSPQTSEFTGELFF
TRBD1 TRBJ1-2 TRBV28 . TGTGCCAGCAGTAGCGGACAGGCCAACTATGGCTACACCTTC CASSSGQANYGYTF
. TRBJ1-2 TRBV28 once TGTGCCAGCAGTTTAGACGCCCCCCATGGCTACACCTTC CASSLDAPHGYTF
. TRBJ2-4 TRBV11-2 . TGTGCCAGCAGCTTAGAAGGCCGCACCAAAAACATTCAGTACTTC CASSLEGRTKNIQYF
. TRBJ1-5 TRBV28 . TGTGCCAGCAGTTTATCAGGCAGCTATGTTCCGCCCCAGCATTTT CASSLSGSYVPPQHF
TRBD2 TRBJ2-7 TRBV7-9 once TGTGCCAGCACCCACACTAGCGGGGCCAGCTACGAGCAGTACTTC CASTHTSGASYEQYF
. TRBJ2-3 TRBV7-9 . TGTGCCAGCAGCTTCAACCGAATCCAGAGCACAGATACGCAGTATTTT CASSFNRIQSTDTQYF
. TRBJ2-7 TRBV5-1 . TGCGCCAGCAAGGACAGCTACGAGCAGTACTTC CASKDSYEQYF
. TRBJ1-1 TRBV29-1 once TGCAGCGTTGTACCGAACAGGGAAGGGACTGAAGCTTTCTTT CSVVPNREGTEAFF
. TRBJ1-1 TRBV5-6 . TGTGCCAGCAGCTTGGAATGGCGGGGGAACACTGAAGCTTTCTTT CASSLEWRGNTEAFF
. TRBJ1-1 TRBV10-2 . TGCGCCAGCAGTCCAGTCAGGGGATATGGTGAAGCTTTCTTT CASSPVRGYGEAFF
. TRBJ2-3 TRBV2 . TGTGCCAGCAGTGAAGCGCTTCCCACAGATACGCAGTATTTT CASSEALPTDTQYF
. TRBJ2-5 TRBV5-8 . TGTGCCAGCAGCATTGGGCCAGGGCACCAGACCCAGTACTTC CASSIGPGHQTQYF
TRBD1 TRBJ2-5 TRBV28 once TGTGCCAGCAGTTTATGGGGACAGGGCCTGGAGACCCAGTACTTC CASSLWGQGLETQYF
. TRBJ2-1 TRBV5-1 . TGCGCCAGCAGCTCCGACAATGAGCAGTTCTTC CASSSDNEQFF
. TRBJ1-1 TRBV5-1 . TGCGCCAGCAGCCTCCCCGGGGAGGGGCGGACTGAAGCTTTCTTT CASSLPGEGRTEAFF
. TRBJ2-7 TRBV28 . TGTGCCAGCACCCCCGGGACCCTCCACGAGCAGTACTTC CASTPGTLHEQYF
TRBD2 TRBJ2-1 TRBV10-3 . TGTGCCATCAGTGCCGGGACTAGCCTACCTACGCAGTTCTTC CAISAGTSLPTQFF
. TRBJ2-7 TRBV2 . TGTGCCAGCAGTGAAGCGCTTTGGCGCGGCGAGCAGTACTTC CASSEALWRGEQYF
TRBD2 TRBJ2-7 TRBV28 . TGTGCCAGCAGTTTATCCGGGACTAGCGGTTACGAGCAGTACTTC CASSLSGTSGYEQYF
. TRBJ1-1 TRBV6-5 . TGTGCCAGCAGTTACACGGGGCACGCTGAAGCTTTCTTT CASSYTGHAEAFF
. TRBJ2-2 TRBV5-1 . TGCGCCAGCAGCATCCTGACCGGGGCCACCGGGGAGCTGTTTTTT CASSILTGATGELFF
. TRBJ2-6 TRBV7-8 . TGTGCCAGCCCCCTGGGGATACCTCCACCCCACTCTGGGGCCAACGTCCTGACTTTC CASPLGIPPPHSGANVLTF
. TRBJ1-1 TRBV5-8 . TGTGCCAGCAGCTTTTTTTTAGGGAAGAACACTGAAGCTTTCTTT CASSFFLGKNTEAFF
TRBD2 TRBJ2-3 TRBV10-1 . TGCGCCAGCAGTGCGGTCCCGGGAGGGCTCTCAGATACGCAGTATTTT CASSAVPGGLSDTQYF
TRBD1 TRBJ2-7 TRBV28 . TGTGCCAGCGGCACAGGGGGCTACGAGCAGTACTTC CASGTGGYEQYF
TRBD1 TRBJ1-3 TRBV10-3 . TGTGCCATCAGTGTGGGACAGGGAAACACCATATATTTT CAISVGQGNTIYF
TRBD1 TRBJ2-5 TRBV19 . TGTGCCAGTAGTCTAACCCGGGACAGGGTGTACTTC CASSLTRDRVYF
TRBD2 TRBJ2-7 TRBV9 . TGTGCCAGCAGCGTAGTGAGTCTGGCGGGAGAGGACGAGCAGTACTTC CASSVVSLAGEDEQYF
TRBD1 TRBJ1-3 TRBV2 . TGTGCCAGCAGGGGACAGATCTCTGGAAACACCATATATTTT CASRGQISGNTIYF
TRBD1 TRBJ1-2 TRBV28 . TGTGCCAGCAGACTGGGACAGCTATTTGGCTACACCTTC CASRLGQLFGYTF
TRBD2 TRBJ2-5 TRBV5-1 . TGCGCCAGCAGCCCGTGGACTAGCGGGGATCAAGAGACCCAGTACTTC CASSPWTSGDQETQYF
TRBD1 TRBJ2-1 TRBV18 . TGTGCCAGCTCACCTGGGACAGGAAGCAATGAGCAGTTCTTC CASSPGTGSNEQFF
. TRBJ1-1 TRBV7-6 . TGTGCCAGCAGCCCCTTCCCACAGAACACTGAAGCTTTCTTT CASSPFPQNTEAFF
TRBD2 TRBJ2-1 TRBV2 . TGTGCCAGCATTGGGACTAGCGGGGATTACAATGAGCAGTTCTTC CASIGTSGDYNEQFF
TRBD2 TRBJ2-1 TRBV9 . TGTGCCAGCAGCGGGACTAGCGGGAGCTCCTACAATGAGCAGTTCTTC CASSGTSGSSYNEQFF
. TRBJ2-3 TRBV6-6 . TGTGCCAGCAGTCCTAGCGCGGGGATCACAGATACGCAGTATTTT CASSPSAGITDTQYF
TRBD1 TRBJ1-4 TRBV28 . TGTGCCAGCAGCCCATCCGACAGGGGGAACGAAAAACTGTTTTTT CASSPSDRGNEKLFF